The clone carrying this T cell receptor beta chain has just a few counts. Its cognate antigen is unknown. The sample comes from a study of CD8 T cells in ankylosing spondylitis. Study-level results: In ankylosing spondylitis blood, a motif of about eight highly homologous TCR beta variants appeared characteristic. The authors reported significant enrichment of disease-linked clones in matched ankylosing spondylitis synovial fluid. Previous work reported some of these motif variants in the synovial fluid and blood of reactive arthritis.

The V and J ends lost 8 bases and 6 bases, in that order; junction bases with no gene match: 7. Germline CDR1 reads SGHVS; CDR2 reads FQNEAQ. The CDR3 covers 14 residues. Making the TCR beta libraries involved quantitative 5'-RACE with molecular barcodes. TCRdb ran MiXCR on the 5' RACE reads and lists one entry per CDR3 protein. Among about 130,000 distinct CDR3 sequences listed, about 15% were seen once. The chain carries TRBV7-8 and TRBJ2-2; 9 nucleotides align to TRBD1. Sample: blood, either unsorted or a sorted T cell fraction (not recorded which). The source of this sequence is a male donor with ankylosing spondylitis. DNA for the CDR3: TGTGCCAGCGAGACAGGGGGATCACCCGGGGAGCTGTTTTTT. This codes for CASETGGSPGELFF. The variable domain in full, with the rest retrieved from reference TRBV7-8 and TRBJ2-2, is GAGVSQSPRYKVAKRGQDVALRCDPISGHVSLFWYQQALGQGPEFLTYFQNEAQLDKSGLPSDRFFAERPEGSVSTLKIQRTQQEDSAVYLCASETGGSPGELFFGEGSRLTVL.